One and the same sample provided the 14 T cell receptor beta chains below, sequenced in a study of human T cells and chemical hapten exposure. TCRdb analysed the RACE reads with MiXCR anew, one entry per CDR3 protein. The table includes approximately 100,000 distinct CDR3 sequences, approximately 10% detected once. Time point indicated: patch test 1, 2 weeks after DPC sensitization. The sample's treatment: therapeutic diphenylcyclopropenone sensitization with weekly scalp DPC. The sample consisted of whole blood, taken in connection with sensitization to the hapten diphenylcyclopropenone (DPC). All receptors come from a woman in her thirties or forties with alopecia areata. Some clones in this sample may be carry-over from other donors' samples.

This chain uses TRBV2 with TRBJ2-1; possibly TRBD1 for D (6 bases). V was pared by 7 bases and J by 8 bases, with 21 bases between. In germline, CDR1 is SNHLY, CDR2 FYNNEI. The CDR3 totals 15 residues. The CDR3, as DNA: TGTGCCAGCACCCATCAGGCGGCGAAGGGGGATGAGCAGTTCTTC. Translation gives CASTHQAAKGDEQFF.

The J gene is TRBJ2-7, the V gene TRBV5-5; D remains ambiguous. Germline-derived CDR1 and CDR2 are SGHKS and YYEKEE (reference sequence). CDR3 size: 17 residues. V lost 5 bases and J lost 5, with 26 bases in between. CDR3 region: CASRPSAPGRRQNEQYF. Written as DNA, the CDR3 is TGTGCCAGCAGACCCAGCGCACCGGGTAGACGCCAAAACGAGCAGTACTTC.

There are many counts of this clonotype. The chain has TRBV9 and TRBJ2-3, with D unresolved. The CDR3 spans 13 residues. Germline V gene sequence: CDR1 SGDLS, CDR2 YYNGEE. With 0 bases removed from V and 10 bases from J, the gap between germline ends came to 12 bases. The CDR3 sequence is CASSVGSQPSQYF. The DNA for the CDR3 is TGTGCCAGCAGCGTAGGAAGCCAGCCTTCGCAGTATTTT. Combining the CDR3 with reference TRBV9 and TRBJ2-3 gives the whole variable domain DSGVTQTPKHLITATGQRVTLRCSPRSGDLSVYWYQQSLDQGLQFLIQYYNGEERAKGNILERFSAQQFPDLHSELNLSSLELGDSALYFCASSVGSQPSQYFGPGTRLTVL.

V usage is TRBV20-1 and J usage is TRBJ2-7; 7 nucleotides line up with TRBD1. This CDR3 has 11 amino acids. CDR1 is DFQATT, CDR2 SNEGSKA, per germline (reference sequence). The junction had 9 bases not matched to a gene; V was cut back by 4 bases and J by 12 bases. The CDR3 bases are TGCAGTGCTATGGACAGGTCCGCTACGTACTTC. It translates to CSAMDRSATYF.

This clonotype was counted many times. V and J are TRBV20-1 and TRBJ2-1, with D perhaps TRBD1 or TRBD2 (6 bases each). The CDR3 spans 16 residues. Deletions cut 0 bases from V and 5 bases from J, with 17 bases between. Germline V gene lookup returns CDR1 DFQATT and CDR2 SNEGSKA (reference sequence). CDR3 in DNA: TGCAGTGCTAGAGACGGGGGCCGCGGAGGCCACAATGAGCAGTTCTTC. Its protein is CSARDGGRGGHNEQFF.

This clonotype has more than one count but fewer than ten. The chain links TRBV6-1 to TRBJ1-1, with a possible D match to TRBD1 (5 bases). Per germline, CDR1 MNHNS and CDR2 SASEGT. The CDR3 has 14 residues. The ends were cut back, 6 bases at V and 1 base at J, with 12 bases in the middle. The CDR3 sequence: CASRRTQSNTEAFF. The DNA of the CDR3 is TGTGCCAGCAGACGGACACAATCGAACACTGAAGCTTTCTTT.

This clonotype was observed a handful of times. The CDR3 DNA is TGCGCCAGCAGCCAAGACGTGGCATCCCTTGGGAGTGGCTACACCTTC. Its protein product is CASSQDVASLGSGYTF. The chain is built from TRBV4-1 and TRBJ1-2; D call uncertain. The length of the CDR3 is 16 residues. In germline, CDR1 is MGHRA, CDR2 YSYEKL. Trimming cost V 0 bases and J 7 bases, with 18 bases left between them.

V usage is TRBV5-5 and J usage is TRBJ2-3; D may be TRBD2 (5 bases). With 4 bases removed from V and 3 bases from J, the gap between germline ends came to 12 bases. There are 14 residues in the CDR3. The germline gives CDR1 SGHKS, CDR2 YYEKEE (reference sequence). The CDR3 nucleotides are TGTGCCAGCAGCGTACACCCGGGAACAGATACGCAGTATTTT. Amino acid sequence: CASSVHPGTDTQYF.

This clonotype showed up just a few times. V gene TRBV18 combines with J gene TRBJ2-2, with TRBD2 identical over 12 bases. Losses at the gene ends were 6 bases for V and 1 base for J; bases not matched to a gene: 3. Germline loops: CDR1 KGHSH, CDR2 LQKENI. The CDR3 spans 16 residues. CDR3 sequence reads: CASSRTSGVNTGELFF. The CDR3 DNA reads TGTGCCAGCTCGCGGACTAGCGGGGTGAACACCGGGGAGCTGTTTTTT. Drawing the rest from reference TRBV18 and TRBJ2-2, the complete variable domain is NAGVMQNPRHLVRRRGQEARLRCSPMKGHSHVYWYRQLPEEGLKFMVYLQKENIIDESGMPKERFSAEFPKEGPSILRIQQVVRGDSAAYFCASSRTSGVNTGELFFGEGSRLTVL.

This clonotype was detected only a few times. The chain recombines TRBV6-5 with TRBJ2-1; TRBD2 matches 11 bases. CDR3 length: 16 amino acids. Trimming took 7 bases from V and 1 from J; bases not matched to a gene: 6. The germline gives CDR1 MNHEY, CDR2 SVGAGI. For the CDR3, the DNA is TGTGCCAGCACCGTCATAGCGGGAGGGTCCTACAATGAGCAGTTCTTC. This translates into CASTVIAGGSYNEQFF.

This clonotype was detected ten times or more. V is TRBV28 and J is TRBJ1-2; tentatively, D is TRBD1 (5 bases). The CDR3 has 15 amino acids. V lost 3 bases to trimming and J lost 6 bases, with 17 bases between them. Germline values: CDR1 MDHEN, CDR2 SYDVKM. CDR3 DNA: TGTGCCAGCAGTTTCCCTGGCAGGGATGAAAATGGCTACACCTTC. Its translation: CASSFPGRDENGYTF.

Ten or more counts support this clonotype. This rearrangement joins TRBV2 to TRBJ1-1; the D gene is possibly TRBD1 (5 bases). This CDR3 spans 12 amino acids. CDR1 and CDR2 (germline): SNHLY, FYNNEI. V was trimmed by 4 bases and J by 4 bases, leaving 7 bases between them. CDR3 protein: CASSGDRTEAFF. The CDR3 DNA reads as TGTGCCAGCAGTGGGGACCGCACTGAAGCTTTCTTT.

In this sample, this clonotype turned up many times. The CDR3 DNA is TGCAGCGTGGTCCCGAAGGAGACCCAGTACTTC. It specifies CSVVPKETQYF. This chain connects TRBV29-1 to TRBJ2-5, with unresolved D. V was shortened by 6 bases and J by 5 bases, with 10 bases between the two germline ends. Germline CDR1 reads SQVTM; CDR2 reads ANQGSEA. The CDR3 sequence is 11 residues long.

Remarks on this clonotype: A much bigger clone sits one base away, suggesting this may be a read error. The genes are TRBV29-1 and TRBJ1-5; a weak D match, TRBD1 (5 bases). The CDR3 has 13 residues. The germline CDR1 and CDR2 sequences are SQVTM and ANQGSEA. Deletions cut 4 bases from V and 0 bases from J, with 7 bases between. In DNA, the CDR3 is TGCAGCGTTGGGGACGATAGCAATCAGCCCCAGCATTTT. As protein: CSVGDDSNQPQHF. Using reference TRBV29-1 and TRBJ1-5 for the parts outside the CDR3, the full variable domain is SAVISQKPSRDICQRGTSLTIQCQVDSQVTMMFWYRQQPGQSLTLIATANQGSEATYESGFVIDKFPISRPNLTFSTLTVSNMSPEDSSIYLCSVGDDSNQPQHFGDGTRLSIL.